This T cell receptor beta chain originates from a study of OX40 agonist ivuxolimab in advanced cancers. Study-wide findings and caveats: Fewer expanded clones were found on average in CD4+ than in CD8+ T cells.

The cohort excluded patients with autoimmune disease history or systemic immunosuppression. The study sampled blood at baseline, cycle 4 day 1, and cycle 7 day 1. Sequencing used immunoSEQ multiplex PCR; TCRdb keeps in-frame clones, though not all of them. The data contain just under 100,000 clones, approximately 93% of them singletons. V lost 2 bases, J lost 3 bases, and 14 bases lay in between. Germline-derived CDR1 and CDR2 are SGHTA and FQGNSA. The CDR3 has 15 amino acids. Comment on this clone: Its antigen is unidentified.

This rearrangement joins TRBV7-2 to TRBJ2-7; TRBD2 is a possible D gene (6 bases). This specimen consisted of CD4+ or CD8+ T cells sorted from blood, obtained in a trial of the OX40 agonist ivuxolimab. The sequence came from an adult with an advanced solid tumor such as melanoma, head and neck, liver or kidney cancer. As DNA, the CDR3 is TGTGCCAGCAGCTTAACGGCTAGCGAAGGCTACGAGCAGTACTTC. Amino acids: CASSLTASEGYEQYF.